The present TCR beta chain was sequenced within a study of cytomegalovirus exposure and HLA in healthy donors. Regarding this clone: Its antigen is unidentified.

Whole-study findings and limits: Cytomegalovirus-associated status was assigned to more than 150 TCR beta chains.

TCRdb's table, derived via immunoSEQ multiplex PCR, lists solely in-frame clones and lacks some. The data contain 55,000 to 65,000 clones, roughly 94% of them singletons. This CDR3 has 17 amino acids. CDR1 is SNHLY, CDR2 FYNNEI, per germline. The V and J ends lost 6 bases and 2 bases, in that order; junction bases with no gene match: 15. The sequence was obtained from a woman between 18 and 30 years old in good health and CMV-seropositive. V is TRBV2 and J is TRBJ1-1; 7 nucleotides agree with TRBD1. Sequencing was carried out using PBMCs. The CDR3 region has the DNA TGTGCCAGCAGGACAGGGAGTTTTCTGGCTGATAACACTGAAGCTTTCTTT. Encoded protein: CASRTGSFLADNTEAFF.